Following are 18 T cell receptor beta chains from one sample sequenced in a study of cytomegalovirus exposure and HLA in healthy donors. Primers: 60 Vbeta forward and 13 Jbeta reverse. TCRdb's copy holds only in-frame clones and misses some; the assay was immunoSEQ multiplex PCR. Of roughly 200,000 clones listed, around 86% were seen once; the top ten hold 1% to 1.5%. Sequenced input: PBMCs. The receptors originated from a man younger than 40 in good health and CMV-seronegative.

The rearrangement uses TRBV19 and TRBJ2-7; 10 bases map to TRBD1. The germline V gene has CDR1 LNHDA and CDR2 SQIVND (reference sequence). J gave up 1 base and V 9 bases, and 3 bases lay outside the gene matches. The CDR3 is 13 residues long. CDR3 DNA sequence: TGTGCCAGCGGGACAGGGGATTCCTACGAGCAGTACTTC. Translated, it gives CASGTGDSYEQYF.

This chain joins TRBV11-2 and TRBJ1-1, with D maybe TRBD1 (6 bases). CDR1 SGHAT and CDR2 FQNNGV come from the germline V gene. V was shortened by 1 base and J by 4 bases, with 13 bases between the two germline ends. The CDR3 sequence is 15 residues long. The CDR3 region has the DNA TGTGCCAGCAGCTTAGTCACGGGCAGGGGCACTGAAGCTTTCTTT. Its translation is CASSLVTGRGTEAFF.

This chain links TRBV6-1 with TRBJ1-5; D might be TRBD1 (5 bases). Trimming pared 0 bases from V and 3 bases from J, leaving 9 bases between. Looked up from germline, CDR1 is MNHNS and CDR2 is SASEGT. CDR3 length: 15 amino acids. CDR3 sequence reads: CASSEAGTSNQPQHF. As DNA, the CDR3 is TGTGCCAGCAGTGAAGCCGGGACTTCCAATCAGCCCCAGCATTTT.

The chain combines TRBV5-1 with TRBJ2-2; D gene uncertain. The V and J ends lost 5 bases and 3 bases respectively, with 8 bases between them. Per germline, CDR1 SGHRS and CDR2 YFSETQ. The CDR3 loop spans 13 amino acids. In DNA form, the CDR3 reads TGCGCCAGCAGGCCTCAGGACACCGGGGAGCTGTTTTTT. Protein: CASRPQDTGELFF.

The count of this clone is one. V usage is TRBV29-1 and J usage is TRBJ2-5, with 7 bases that match TRBD1. The CDR3 extends over 13 amino acids. The V gene's germline CDR1 is SQVTM and CDR2 ANQGSEA. V shed 5 bases and J 0 bases; nucleotides not matched to a gene: 3. CDR3 region: CSVTGQYQETQYF. CDR3 DNA sequence: TGCAGCGTTACGGGACAGTACCAAGAGACCCAGTACTTC.

On this clone: This sample also contains other DNA sequences that code for the same CDR3. The gene calls are TRBV5-1 and TRBJ2-3, with 7 nucleotides matching TRBD2. V lost 5 bases to trimming and J lost 5 bases; unmatched junction nucleotides: 8. Germline V CDR1 and CDR2: SGHRS, YFSETQ. The CDR3 has 14 residues. CDR3 DNA sequence: TGCGCCAGCAGAGCGGGAAGCGATAGAGATACGCAGTATTTT. Protein sequence: CASRAGSDRDTQYF. Using reference TRBV5-1 and TRBJ2-3 for the parts outside the CDR3, the full variable domain is KAGVTQTPRYLIKTRGQQVTLSCSPISGHRSVSWYQQTPGQGLQFLFEYFSETQRNKGNFPGRFSGRQFSNSRSEMNVSTLELGDSALYLCASRAGSDRDTQYFGPGTRLTVL.

To note about this clone: The sample holds other DNA sequences that translate to the same CDR3. The chain employs TRBV5-1 and TRBJ2-7, with 8 bases that match TRBD1. Germline CDR1 is SGHRS and CDR2 is YFSETQ. The ends lost 0 bases at V and 4 bases at J; junction bases unmatched: 3. The length of the CDR3 is 14 residues. In nucleotides, the CDR3 is TGCGCCAGCAGCTTGGTTGGACAGGGATACGAGCAGTACTTC. Protein product: CASSLVGQGYEQYF.

V is TRBV19 and J is TRBJ1-5, with D unresolved. Germline V gene data show CDR1 as LNHDA and CDR2 as SQIVND (reference sequence). The CDR3 is made up of 12 amino acids. The V end lost 7 bases, the J end lost 3 bases, and 7 bases lay between the germline ends. CDR3: CASTLPNQPQHF. CDR3 DNA sequence: TGTGCCAGTACTCTACCCAATCAGCCCCAGCATTTT.

The sample holds one count of this clone. The V call is TRBV10-3, the J call TRBJ1-6, with 9 bases identical to TRBD1. From germline, CDR1 is ENHRY and CDR2 SYGVKD. This CDR3 is 15 amino acids long. V shed 4 bases, J shed 11 bases, and the junction held 9 bases outside the gene matches. The CDR3, as DNA: TGTGCCATCAGTGCCGACAGGGGGGATACCGCACCCCTCCACTTT. This translates into CAISADRGDTAPLHF.

The chain has TRBV27 and TRBJ2-4; D unresolved. Germline CDR1 is MNHEY and CDR2 is SMNVEV (reference sequence). V lost 3 bases and J 1 base, leaving 7 bases between the germline ends. There are 14 residues in the CDR3. The CDR3 region is CASSFTGAKNIQYF. The CDR3 DNA follows: TGTGCCAGCAGTTTTACCGGGGCCAAAAACATTCAGTACTTC.

CDR3 region: CASSYGTGNTEAFF. DNA of the CDR3: TGTGCCAGCTCATACGGGACAGGGAACACTGAAGCTTTCTTT. The J gene is TRBJ1-1, the V gene TRBV18; 8 bases align to TRBD1. With 5 bases clipped from V and 1 base from J, the junction kept 3 bases outside the gene matches. CDR3 size: 14 residues. Germline CDR1 reads KGHSH; CDR2 reads LQKENI.

The chain uses TRBV5-1 and TRBJ1-1, with TRBD1 as a possible D gene (5 bases). Per the germline V gene, CDR1 is SGHRS and CDR2 is YFSETQ. The CDR3 loop spans 14 amino acids. Trimming removed 4 bases from V and 4 bases from J, with 14 bases in between. The CDR3 loop is CASSPVTGSTEAFF. The DNA of the CDR3 is TGCGCCAGCAGCCCGGTTACAGGTAGCACTGAAGCTTTCTTT.

The chain recombines TRBV7-2 with TRBJ2-7; TRBD1 agrees at 7 bases. Germline V CDR1 and CDR2: SGHTA, FQGNSA. V was clipped by 3 bases and J by 5 bases; unmatched bases: 7. CDR3 length: 14 residues. CDR3 loop: CASSLTGQPDEQYF. The CDR3 region has the DNA TGTGCCAGCAGCTTGACAGGGCAACCGGACGAGCAGTACTTC. Full variable domain (missing parts from reference TRBV7-2 and TRBJ2-7): GAGVSQSPSNKVTEKGKDVELRCDPISGHTALYWYRQSLGQGLEFLIYFQGNSAPDKSGLPSDRFSAERTGGSVSTLTIQRTQQEDSAVYLCASSLTGQPDEQYFGPGTRLTVT.

The rearrangement links TRBV18 to TRBJ2-7; perhaps TRBD1 as D (6 bases). CDR1 is KGHSH and CDR2 is LQKENI in the germline V gene. The CDR3 is made up of 12 amino acids. With 5 bases removed from V and 3 bases from J, the gap between germline ends came to 8 bases. CDR3 protein: CASSKQGYEQYF. CDR3 DNA sequence: TGTGCCAGCTCAAAACAGGGCTACGAGCAGTACTTC.

The chain joins TRBV14 to TRBJ2-1; D might be TRBD2 (6 bases). Germline V CDR1 and CDR2: SGHDN, FVKESK. The CDR3 length is 16 residues. V shed 3 bases and J shed 4 bases, with 16 bases lying between them. The CDR3 sequence is CASSQWTNLLYNEQFF. In DNA form, the CDR3 reads TGTGCCAGCAGCCAGTGGACTAACCTACTTTACAATGAGCAGTTCTTC.

The gene calls are TRBV2 and TRBJ2-5; a weak D match, TRBD2 (5 bases). Germline lookup yields CDR1 SNHLY and CDR2 FYNNEI. V lost 1 base to trimming and J lost 4 bases, with 7 bases between them. This CDR3 has 13 amino acids. CDR3 protein: CASSEVGRETQYF. The CDR3 DNA is TGTGCCAGCAGTGAAGTAGGGAGAGAGACCCAGTACTTC.

The count of this clone is one. The chain couples TRBV18 to TRBJ1-3, with D unresolved. This CDR3 is built from 14 residues. With 3 bases removed from V and 0 bases from J, the gap between germline ends came to 6 bases. Germline CDR1 and CDR2: KGHSH and LQKENI. The CDR3, as DNA: TGTGCCAGCTCACCTTCAGTCTCTGGAAACACCATATATTTT. This gives the protein CASSPSVSGNTIYF.

In its sample, this clone was seen once. The chain uses TRBV28 and TRBJ2-5, with a possible D match to TRBD1 (5 bases). The V and J ends lost 5 bases and 2 bases respectively, with 15 bases between them. CDR3 length: 15 amino acids. The germline gives CDR1 MDHEN, CDR2 SYDVKM. The CDR3 region is CASSPQWTSQETQYF. The CDR3 DNA sequence: TGTGCCAGCAGTCCCCAGTGGACATCACAAGAGACCCAGTACTTC.